These T cell receptor beta chains were read from a single sample in a study of blood T cells in healthy people across ages. MiXCR, applied by TCRdb to the 5' RACE reads, yields one record per CDR3 protein. Of some 1.5 million distinct CDR3 sequences in the sample, roughly 27% are singletons; the top ten hold about 7.7%. The sample taken for sequencing was blood. These receptors were obtained from a woman aged 25 to 45 in good health. Both conserved end residues are part of each CDR3. A D gene is named only where the DNA matches it firmly. The size of a clone is reported for some rows only, either as once, few or many, or as a class for expanded clones.

clone_size | j_call | v_call | d_call | cdr3_aa | cdr3_nt
few | TRBJ2-7 | TRBV3-1 | . | CASSLSSRGSGAYEQYF | TGTGCCAGCAGCCTGTCGAGTAGGGGGAGCGGGGCCTACGAGCAGTACTTC
few | TRBJ2-7 | TRBV14 | . | CASSHIWVDEQYF | TGTGCCAGCAGCCATATCTGGGTGGACGAGCAGTACTTC
. | TRBJ1-1 | TRBV3-1 | . | CASSIQVWGTEAFF | TGTGCCAGCAGCATACAGGTTTGGGGCACTGAAGCTTTCTTT
many | TRBJ2-7 | TRBV5-5 | TRBD1 | CASSSDYRGYEQYF | TGTGCCAGCAGTTCGGACTACAGGGGGTACGAGCAGTACTTC
few | TRBJ2-7 | TRBV20-1 | . | CSARPGLGEQYF | TGCAGTGCAAGACCGGGGCTCGGAGAGCAGTACTTC
. | TRBJ1-1 | TRBV6-6 | TRBD1 | CASSQNRGPTEAFF | TGTGCCAGTAGTCAAAACAGGGGGCCCACTGAAGCTTTCTTT
few | TRBJ2-5 | TRBV9 | TRBD2 | CASSVASGGAGETQYF | TGTGCCAGCAGCGTCGCTAGCGGGGGGGCCGGAGAGACCCAGTACTTC
few | TRBJ2-1 | TRBV7-9 | . | CASSLLAEGLRRSEQFF | TGTGCCAGCAGCTTACTTGCGGAGGGCCTACGTCGATCGGAGCAGTTCTTC
. | TRBJ1-1 | TRBV28 | . | CASRESLGNTEAFF | TGTGCCAGCAGAGAATCCCTGGGGAACACTGAAGCTTTCTTT
. | TRBJ2-7 | TRBV15 | TRBD2 | CATSRSSGLAAYEQYF | TGTGCCACCAGCAGGTCCTCGGGACTAGCGGCCTACGAGCAGTACTTC
few | TRBJ2-7 | TRBV6-1 | . | CASIFGGRGGEQYF | TGTGCCAGCATCTTTGGGGGGAGAGGCGGCGAGCAGTACTTC
few | TRBJ1-6 | TRBV5-1 | TRBD1 | CASSLGQGTNNSPLHF | TGCGCCAGCAGCTTGGGACAGGGAACAAATAATTCACCCCTCCACTTT
. | TRBJ1-2 | TRBV5-5 | TRBD1 | CASSHQGAGRWEGYTF | TGTGCCAGCAGCCACCAGGGGGCAGGGCGATGGGAAGGCTACACCTTC
many | TRBJ1-2 | TRBV7-3 | . | CASSLYPSNYGYTF | TGTGCCAGCAGCTTGTACCCCTCTAACTATGGCTACACCTTC
many | TRBJ2-1 | TRBV27 | TRBD1 | CASSLTGQGAYNEQFF | TGTGCCAGCAGTTTGACCGGACAGGGGGCTTACAATGAGCAGTTCTTC
few | TRBJ2-1 | TRBV29-1 | . | CSVEVESSYNEQFF | TGCAGCGTTGAAGTCGAGAGTTCCTACAATGAGCAGTTCTTC
few | TRBJ2-5 | TRBV2 | . | CASTVGETQYF | TGTGCCAGCACGGTGGGGGAGACCCAGTACTTC
. | TRBJ2-1 | TRBV7-9 | TRBD2 | CAGSGVDYPSYNEQFF | TGTGCCGGCAGCGGGGTAGACTACCCCTCCTACAATGAGCAGTTCTTC
. | TRBJ1-6 | TRBV28 | . | CAGSYGTAINNSPLHF | TGTGCCGGCAGTTACGGGACGGCGATAAATAATTCACCCCTCCACTTT
few | TRBJ2-3 | TRBV5-1 | TRBD2 | CASSRTSGGAPDTQYF | TGCGCCAGCAGCCGGACTAGCGGGGGGGCCCCAGATACGCAGTATTTT
few | TRBJ2-7 | TRBV9 | . | CASSAEDRGGSYEQYF | TGTGCCAGCAGCGCAGAGGACAGAGGGGGCTCCTACGAGCAGTACTTC
. | TRBJ2-1 | TRBV7-8 | TRBD2 | CAGSLGAGGPATYNEQFF | TGTGCCGGCAGCTTAGGTGCGGGAGGGCCAGCGACCTACAATGAGCAGTTCTTC
few | TRBJ1-1 | TRBV5-1 | . | CASSLGSGSMNTEAFF | TGCGCCAGCAGCTTGGGATCAGGAAGCATGAACACTGAAGCTTTCTTT
once | TRBJ2-3 | TRBV7-2 | TRBD2 | CASSLGGLAGGTDTQYF | TGTGCCAGCAGCTTGGGGGGGCTAGCGGGAGGTACAGATACGCAGTATTTT
. | TRBJ2-7 | TRBV4-3 | TRBD1 | CASSQGQGGNEQYF | TGCGCCAGCAGCCAAGGACAGGGCGGCAACGAGCAGTACTTC
once | TRBJ2-1 | TRBV25-1 | . | CASSGEVGGPTYNEQFF | TGTGCCAGCAGTGGCGAGGTCGGGGGTCCCACCTACAATGAGCAGTTCTTC